The 29 T cell receptor beta chains listed next were all sequenced from one sample in a study of blood T cells in healthy people across ages. Using a J-beta primer mix together with a sample-barcoded 5' primer, a second PCR was run for about 6 to 12 cycles. TCRdb used MiXCR to reprocess the 5' RACE reads, holding one entry per CDR3 protein. The sample holds 1.5 million to 2 million distinct CDR3 sequences, 25% to 30% seen once. The specimen sequenced was blood. These receptor sequences come from a woman under 40 in good health.

The rearrangement links TRBV6-2 or TRBV6-3 to TRBJ2-7; D gene ambiguous. Per germline, CDR1 MNHEY and CDR2 SVGEGT. Trimming left V 0 bases short and J 5 bases short, with 17 bases between. This CDR3 has 16 residues. Written as DNA, the CDR3 is TGTGCCAGCAGTTACTCCCCGTCTGTGACTCCCGACGAGCAGTACTTC. It translates to CASSYSPSVTPDEQYF.

The V and J genes are TRBV28 and TRBJ2-3; TRBD1 matches at 7 bases. V trimming: 10 bases; J trimming: 4 bases; junction bases outside the gene matches: 8. This CDR3 is built from 13 residues. CDR1 and CDR2 from the germline V gene are MDHEN and SYDVKM. CDR3 protein: CATKNDRADTQYF. CDR3 nucleotide sequence: TGTGCCACCAAGAATGACAGGGCAGATACGCAGTATTTT.

Regarding this clonotype: This may come from a read error, since a much larger clone is one base off. The genes are TRBV5-1 and TRBJ2-7, with D perhaps matching TRBD2 (6 bases). The CDR3 is 15 amino acids. The germline CDR1 and CDR2 sequences are SGHRS and YFSETQ. CDR3 nucleotide sequence: TGCGGCAGCAGCTTGGGCTGGGGAGGAAGAGTCGAGCAGTACTTC. Protein: CGSSLGWGGRVEQYF.

This clonotype was seen many times. The chain combines TRBV20-1 with TRBJ2-5, with 9 nucleotides matching TRBD2. The CDR3 is 14 residues long. Unmatched junction bases numbered 9, after V lost 5 bases and J lost 5 bases. From germline, CDR1 is DFQATT and CDR2 SNEGSKA (reference sequence). This CDR3 is CSAPGGLARETQYF. CDR3 nucleotides: TGCAGTGCTCCCGGGGGACTAGCCCGGGAGACCCAGTACTTC.

This clonotype was observed a few times. The CDR3 spells CASSPPGLSPHEQFF. CDR3 sequence (DNA): TGTGCCAGCAGCCCACCGGGACTATCACCTCATGAGCAGTTCTTC. The V call is TRBV7-3, the J call TRBJ2-1; 7 bases match TRBD2. The CDR3 runs 15 residues. CDR1 is SGHTA, CDR2 FQGTGA, per germline. V was clipped by 5 bases and J by 8 bases; unmatched bases: 12.

This clonotype was counted between two and nine times. This chain joins TRBV12-3 or TRBV12-4 and TRBJ2-5; D not resolved. Trimming pared 5 bases from V and 3 bases from J, leaving 13 bases between. The CDR3 is 14 residues long. CDR3 in amino acids: CASSLSAVEETQYF. In DNA, the CDR3 is TGTGCCAGCAGTCTTTCCGCAGTGGAAGAGACCCAGTACTTC.

To note about this clonotype: A single base separates this from a much larger clone, so it may be a read error. The V call is TRBV4-3, the J call TRBJ2-7; D might be TRBD2 (6 bases). The CDR3 loop spans 14 amino acids. Germline CDR1 LGHNA, CDR2 YSLEER. V was shortened by 4 bases and J by 7 bases, with 17 bases between the two germline ends. The CDR3 coding sequence is TGCGCCAGCAGCCGACTACTAGCTTGGAATGAGCAGTACTTC. Residues: CASSRLLAWNEQYF.

This clonotype was seen many times. The chain carries TRBV24-1 and TRBJ2-5, with D perhaps TRBD1 or TRBD2 (6 bases each). The germline gives CDR1 KGHDR, CDR2 SFDVKD. V was trimmed by 3 bases and J by 2 bases, leaving 15 bases between them. There are 16 residues in the CDR3. CDR3 sequence: CATSDTPGDIQETQYF. The DNA for the CDR3 is TGTGCCACCAGTGATACCCCGGGGGACATACAAGAGACCCAGTACTTC.

V is TRBV4-3 and J is TRBJ2-1; 7 nucleotides line up with TRBD2. Germline CDR1 and CDR2: LGHNA and YSLEER. The CDR3 is 19 amino acids. The J segment lost 2 bases and the V segment lost 0 bases, leaving 13 bases of the junction unmatched. CDR3 DNA sequence: TGCGCCAGCAGCCAAGAGTATGTGGGAGGGCCCAGTCCCTACAATGAGCAGTTCTTC. This codes for CASSQEYVGGPSPYNEQFF.

This sequence joins TRBV7-9 and TRBJ2-5, with no clear D. CDR1 and CDR2 from the germline V gene are SEHNR and FQNEAQ (reference sequence). Trimming left V 3 bases short and J 0 bases short, with 11 bases between. The CDR3 is made up of 15 amino acids. The CDR3 DNA reads as TGTGCCAGCAGCTTCATAGCAAACCACCAAGAGACCCAGTACTTC. Its protein is CASSFIANHQETQYF. The complete variable domain, with remaining parts taken from reference TRBV7-9 and TRBJ2-5, reads DTGVSQNPRHKITKRGQNVTFRCDPISEHNRLYWYRQTLGQGPEFLTYFQNEAQLEKSRLLSDRFSAERPKGSFSTLEIQRTEQGDSAMYLCASSFIANHQETQYFGPGTRLLVL.

Concerning this clonotype: A single base separates this from a much larger clone, so it may be a read error. V and J are TRBV15 and TRBJ2-7, with D possibly called TRBD1 or TRBD2 (5 bases each). In germline, CDR1 is LNHNV, CDR2 YYDKDF (reference sequence). This CDR3 region has 15 residues. DNA for the CDR3: TGTACCACCAGCAGAGCCGGGACGGCGGCCTACGAGCAGTACTTC. Its protein is CTTSRAGTAAYEQYF.

V gene TRBV20-1 combines with J gene TRBJ1-2; 8 bases are a match to TRBD1. The germline gives CDR1 DFQATT, CDR2 SNEGSKA (reference sequence). This CDR3 has 15 amino acids. The junction had 12 bases not matched to a gene; V was cut back by 2 bases and J by 7 bases. DNA of the CDR3: TGCAGTGCTAGACAAGACAGGGGACAGTTGAGTGGCTACACCTTC. Translation gives CSARQDRGQLSGYTF.

The genes are TRBV7-2 and TRBJ2-7; 9 positions match TRBD2. This CDR3 region has 14 residues. Germline values: CDR1 SGHTA, CDR2 FQGNSA. J gave up 6 bases and V 2 bases, and 5 bases lay outside the gene matches. CDR3 bases: TGTGCCAGCAGCTTATCAGGAGCGGGAGGCGAGCAGTACTTC. This codes for CASSLSGAGGEQYF. Based on the CDR3 plus reference TRBV7-2 and TRBJ2-7, the full variable domain is GAGVSQSPSNKVTEKGKDVELRCDPISGHTALYWYRQSLGQGLEFLIYFQGNSAPDKSGLPSDRFSAERTGGSVSTLTIQRTQQEDSAVYLCASSLSGAGGEQYFGPGTRLTVT.

This clonotype was counted between two and nine times. The chain links TRBV14 to TRBJ2-3; a weak D match, TRBD2 (6 bases). This CDR3 has 12 residues. V was clipped by 3 bases and J by 5 bases, with 6 bases between them. Germline V gene data show CDR1 as SGHDN and CDR2 as FVKESK. In nucleotides, the CDR3 is TGTGCCAGCAGCCACGGGGGAGATACGCAGTATTTT. It yields the protein CASSHGGDTQYF.

This clonotype was picked up a small number of times. The chain employs TRBV7-3 and TRBJ2-5; TRBD1 matches 7 bases. V was pared by 5 bases and J by 2 bases, with 8 bases of the junction left unmatched. The CDR3 spans 15 residues. Germline V CDR1 and CDR2: SGHTA, FQGTGA. The DNA for the CDR3 is TGTGCCAGCAGCCGTTCGGGACAGATTCAAGAGACCCAGTACTTC. This translates into CASSRSGQIQETQYF.

This clonotype appeared many times. The J gene is TRBJ2-7, the V gene TRBV20-1; 11 positions agree with TRBD2. The CDR3 extends over 17 amino acids. CDR1 and CDR2 (germline): DFQATT, SNEGSKA (reference sequence). Trimming took 6 bases from V and 4 from J; bases not matched to a gene: 17. In DNA form, the CDR3 reads TGCAGTGCGAGGGGACTAGCGGAAGTGGACAGGATTTACGAGCAGTACTTC. Translated, it gives CSARGLAEVDRIYEQYF.

The CDR3 here is CASSLVRQGLAKNIQYF. The CDR3 nucleotides are TGCGCCAGCAGCTTAGTGAGACAGGGGCTGGCCAAAAACATTCAGTACTTC. This rearrangement joins TRBV5-1 to TRBJ2-4; the match to TRBD1 covers 8 bases. This CDR3 has 17 amino acids. Germline V gene lookup returns CDR1 SGHRS and CDR2 YFSETQ. The trim removed 2 bases at V and 1 base at J, leaving 8 bases unmatched.

CDR3 sequence (DNA): TGTGCCATCTCCCGACAGGGGGCTAACTATGGCTACACCTTC. As protein: CAISRQGANYGYTF. The rearrangement uses TRBV10-3 and TRBJ1-2; 9 bases are shared with TRBD1. The germline gives CDR1 ENHRY, CDR2 SYGVKD. CDR3 length: 14 residues. Trimming took 8 bases from V and 0 from J; bases not matched to a gene: 4.

Only a few counts were recorded for this clonotype. The chain recombines TRBV6-2 or TRBV6-3 with TRBJ2-1; 12 bases match TRBD2. This CDR3 contains 15 residues. The trim removed 5 bases at V and 8 bases at J, leaving 7 bases unmatched. CDR1 and CDR2 (germline): MNHEY, SVGEGT. CDR3 loop: CASSPGTSGFDEQFF. As DNA, the CDR3 is TGTGCCAGCAGTCCGGGGACTAGCGGGTTCGATGAGCAGTTCTTC.

There are a few counts of this clonotype. The chain uses TRBV20-1 and TRBJ1-5, with D perhaps matching TRBD1 (6 bases). The germline V and J ends were trimmed by 3 bases and 5 bases, with 11 bases remaining between them. This CDR3 is 13 amino acids long. Germline CDR1 reads DFQATT; CDR2 reads SNEGSKA (reference sequence). The CDR3 coding sequence is TGCAGTGCTAGTTTAGGGGGTGATCAGCCCCAGCATTTT. Translation gives CSASLGGDQPQHF.

This clonotype was counted only a few times. The rearrangement uses TRBV5-5 and TRBJ1-2; weak D call: TRBD1 (5 bases). Germline values: CDR1 SGHKS, CDR2 YYEKEE (reference sequence). The ends were cut back, 4 bases at V and 4 bases at J, with 20 bases in the middle. The CDR3 totals 16 residues. The CDR3 DNA is TGTGCCAGCAGCATCCCCGGGACGGCCCTGTCCTATGGCTACACCTTC. It specifies CASSIPGTALSYGYTF.

This clonotype was counted a few times. The CDR3 sequence is CASTGTSGGGEQFF. The CDR3 bases are TGTGCCAGCACCGGGACTAGCGGGGGAGGCGAGCAGTTCTTC. The rearrangement links TRBV2 to TRBJ2-1, with TRBD2 matching over 14 bases. In germline, CDR1 is SNHLY, CDR2 FYNNEI. Losses at the gene ends were 7 bases for V and 10 bases for J; bases not matched to a gene: 6. The CDR3 loop spans 14 amino acids. Drawing the rest from reference TRBV2 and TRBJ2-1, the complete variable domain is EPEVTQTPSHQVTQMGQEVILRCVPISNHLYFYWYRQILGQKVEFLVSFYNNEISEKSEIFDDQFSVERPDGSNFTLKIRSTKLEDSAMYFCASTGTSGGGEQFFGPGTRLTVL.

This clonotype was recorded at least ten times. The chain combines TRBV29-1 with TRBJ1-2; possibly TRBD1 for D (5 bases). CDR1 is SQVTM and CDR2 is ANQGSEA in the germline V gene. The V end lost 4 bases, the J end lost 2 bases, and 5 bases lay between the germline ends. This CDR3 has 11 residues. The CDR3 loop reads CSVGDNYGYTF. The CDR3 bases are TGCAGCGTTGGGGACAACTATGGCTACACCTTC.

This clonotype was counted at least ten times. V gene TRBV7-2 combines with J gene TRBJ2-7; 12 positions match TRBD2. V lost 5 bases and J lost 2; bases outside the gene matches: 7. Germline V gene lookup returns CDR1 SGHTA and CDR2 FQGNSA. The CDR3 is 16 residues long. CDR3 amino acids: CASSRGLAGPPYEQYF. CDR3 DNA sequence: TGTGCCAGCAGCCGCGGACTAGCGGGGCCCCCCTACGAGCAGTACTTC.

This chain uses TRBV29-1 with TRBJ2-3; no definite D call. Trimming stripped 4 bases from V and 3 bases from J, with 11 bases between. The germline V gene encodes CDR1 SQVTM and CDR2 ANQGSEA. The CDR3 is 13 amino acids. The CDR3 DNA sequence: TGCAGCGTTGGTAGGTTTAGTACAGATACGCAGTATTTT. Protein product: CSVGRFSTDTQYF.

The genes are TRBV20-1 and TRBJ2-3, with D perhaps matching TRBD2 (6 bases). V was cut by 1 base and J by 6 bases, with 11 bases left in between. The CDR3 loop spans 13 amino acids. CDR1 and CDR2 from the germline V gene are DFQATT and SNEGSKA (reference sequence). The CDR3 protein is CSARALAADTQYF. CDR3 sequence (DNA): TGCAGTGCTAGAGCATTAGCGGCTGATACGCAGTATTTT.

This clonotype was counted a few times. The rearrangement uses TRBV12-3 or TRBV12-4 and TRBJ2-1; no clear D. Trimming shortened V by 5 bases and J by 8 bases, and 7 bases separated the two germline ends. CDR3 size: 11 residues. DNA of the CDR3: TGTGCCAGCAGTCCCAACGATGAGCAGTTCTTC. Its protein is CASSPNDEQFF.

J is TRBJ1-1 and V is TRBV5-1; D is perhaps TRBD1 (5 bases). In germline, CDR1 is SGHRS, CDR2 YFSETQ. With 4 bases removed from V and 2 bases from J, the gap between germline ends came to 15 bases. The CDR3 has 15 amino acids. CDR3 residues: CASSADSHGNTEAFF. In DNA, the CDR3 is TGCGCCAGCAGCGCTGACAGCCACGGCAACACTGAAGCTTTCTTT.

This clonotype came up a few times. The J gene is TRBJ1-1, the V gene TRBV9; tentatively, D is TRBD1 (6 bases). The V end was cut by 6 bases, the J end by 1 base, with 13 bases between. CDR1 SGDLS and CDR2 YYNGEE come from the germline V gene. The CDR3 runs to 14 residues. CDR3 region: CASNPSTGNTEAFF. The DNA for the CDR3 is TGTGCCAGCAACCCGTCGACAGGGAACACTGAAGCTTTCTTT. The full variable domain, in which reference TRBV9 and TRBJ1-1 provide the parts outside the CDR3, is DSGVTQTPKHLITATGQRVTLRCSPRSGDLSVYWYQQSLDQGLQFLIQYYNGEERAKGNILERFSAQQFPDLHSELNLSSLELGDSALYFCASNPSTGNTEAFFGQGTRLTVV.